This TCR beta chain appears in the sequencing data of a study of CD8+CD57+ T cells in acquired aplastic anemia. Looking at the study overall: Sorting CD4+ and CD8+ cells gave DNA averaging about 2.9 ug.

Patients picked for sequencing had shown CD8+CD57+ cell expansion detected by flow cytometry. Study outcomes and limitations: Researchers reported that CD8+ Simpson's diversity was not significantly different in patients versus controls.

The template for TCR beta VDJ and CDR3 sequence profiling was genomic DNA. A single record per CDR3 protein comes from TCRdb applying MiXCR to the reads. The data contain approximately 80,000 distinct CDR3 sequences, 70% of them singletons. This clonotype showed up just once. Antigen: not known. CDR1 and CDR2 (germline): LNHNV, YYDKDF (reference sequence). The CDR3 runs to 13 residues. V shed 0 bases and J shed 8 bases, with 8 bases lying between them. The sequencing sample was made of sorted CD4+, CD8+, or CD8+CD57+ T cells (not recorded which) from PBMCs. This sequence was found in a human donor with aplastic anemia. The rearrangement links TRBV15 to TRBJ2-1; D is ambiguous. This chain's CDR3 is CATSRDLRDEQFF. The CDR3 bases are TGTGCCACCAGCAGAGATCTTAGGGATGAGCAGTTCTTC.